The rows below give T cell receptor beta chains drawn from one sample of a study of T-cell memory formation after mild COVID-19. Using its own MiXCR run on the 5' RACE reads, TCRdb lists one record per CDR3 protein. Among about 200,000 distinct CDR3 sequences, over 9% were seen once, and the ten largest hold roughly 4%. The sample comprised PBMCs or a T cell subset sorted from them (not recorded which). Source of these receptors: a young man who had mild COVID-19 (a few samples of this study predate the infection). Cell type and time point are not known. CDR3s include the opening cysteine and the closing phenylalanine or tryptophan. Fields, in order: CDR3 protein, CDR3 DNA, clone size, D gene, V gene, J gene. The D gene is left open where the match is weak. Expanded clones get a size class; other rows say once, few or many, or leave the size out.

CDR3 protein: CASSSIVAGMNEQFF
CDR3 DNA: TGTGCCAGCAGCTCCATAGTAGCAGGGATGAATGAGCAGTTCTTC
clone size: -
D gene: -
V gene: TRBV7-3
J gene: TRBJ2-1

CDR3 protein: CSAKGRGVRAFF
CDR3 DNA: TGCAGTGCTAAAGGTCGCGGGGTGAGGGCTTTCTTT
clone size: many
D gene: -
V gene: TRBV20-1
J gene: TRBJ1-1

CDR3 protein: CSAATGGTSTDTQYF
CDR3 DNA: TGCAGTGCTGCCACGGGGGGTACTAGCACAGATACGCAGTATTTT
clone size: -
D gene: TRBD2
V gene: TRBV20-1
J gene: TRBJ2-3

CDR3 protein: CASSPGISDTQYF
CDR3 DNA: TGTGCCAGCAGCCCAGGGATTTCGGATACGCAGTATTTT
clone size: once
D gene: -
V gene: TRBV11-2
J gene: TRBJ2-3

CDR3 protein: CASSVNRDPENF
CDR3 DNA: TGTGCCAGCAGCGTCAACCGGGACCCGGAGAATTTT
clone size: -
D gene: -
V gene: TRBV7-6
J gene: TRBJ2-3

CDR3 protein: CSVDLGYGYTF
CDR3 DNA: TGCAGCGTTGACCTGGGCTATGGCTACACCTTC
clone size: many
D gene: -
V gene: TRBV29-1
J gene: TRBJ1-2

CDR3 protein: CASRPGPHVNTIYF
CDR3 DNA: TGTGCCAGCAGGCCAGGGCCGCACGTCAACACCATATATTTT
clone size: -
D gene: -
V gene: TRBV12-3/TRBV12-4
J gene: TRBJ1-3

CDR3 protein: CSARVGRPMGYTF
CDR3 DNA: TGCAGTGCTAGAGTAGGCAGGCCTATGGGCTACACCTTC
clone size: -
D gene: -
V gene: TRBV20-1
J gene: TRBJ1-2

CDR3 protein: CASSRPGTTNEKLFF
CDR3 DNA: TGTGCCAGCAGCCGCCCCGGGACAACTAATGAAAAACTGTTTTTT
clone size: -
D gene: -
V gene: TRBV12-3/TRBV12-4
J gene: TRBJ1-4

CDR3 protein: CSANPTKGLASLDTQYF
CDR3 DNA: TGCAGTGCTAACCCAACTAAGGGACTAGCGAGCTTAGATACGCAGTATTTT
clone size: few
D gene: TRBD2
V gene: TRBV20-1
J gene: TRBJ2-3

CDR3 protein: CASSPRMGGDSNTGELFF
CDR3 DNA: TGTGCCAGCAGCCCCCGAATGGGTGGGGACTCTAACACCGGGGAGCTGTTTTTT
clone size: few
D gene: -
V gene: TRBV9
J gene: TRBJ2-2

CDR3 protein: CASTEGNTGELFF
CDR3 DNA: TGTGCCAGTACGGAGGGCAACACCGGGGAGCTGTTTTTT
clone size: few
D gene: -
V gene: TRBV19
J gene: TRBJ2-2

CDR3 protein: CSVVTGGGETQYF
CDR3 DNA: TGCAGCGTCGTAACAGGGGGGGGAGAGACCCAGTACTTC
clone size: -
D gene: -
V gene: TRBV29-1
J gene: TRBJ2-5

CDR3 protein: CASSLKLWRDSPYTEAFF
CDR3 DNA: TGTGCCAGCAGCTTGAAGCTGTGGAGGGATTCCCCCTACACTGAAGCTTTCTTT
clone size: once
D gene: -
V gene: TRBV5-5
J gene: TRBJ1-1

CDR3 protein: CSVDLGVYEQFF
CDR3 DNA: TGCAGCGTGGACTTGGGGGTGTATGAGCAGTTCTTC
clone size: many
D gene: -
V gene: TRBV29-1
J gene: TRBJ2-1

CDR3 protein: CSATRVGNYGYTF
CDR3 DNA: TGCAGTGCTACCAGGGTCGGGAACTATGGCTACACCTTC
clone size: -
D gene: -
V gene: TRBV20-1
J gene: TRBJ1-2

CDR3 protein: CSARDQHGTGELFF
CDR3 DNA: TGCAGTGCTAGAGATCAGCATGGCACCGGGGAGCTGTTTTTT
clone size: -
D gene: -
V gene: TRBV20-1
J gene: TRBJ2-2

CDR3 protein: CASSVRGLETQYF
CDR3 DNA: TGTGCCAGCAGTGTGAGGGGGCTTGAGACCCAGTACTTC
clone size: -
D gene: TRBD1
V gene: TRBV2
J gene: TRBJ2-5

CDR3 protein: CATRGFSGDNEQFF
CDR3 DNA: TGTGCCACCCGGGGTTTTTCGGGGGACAATGAGCAGTTCTTC
clone size: few
D gene: -
V gene: TRBV19
J gene: TRBJ2-1

CDR3 protein: CASSPYPTGGHYEQYF
CDR3 DNA: TGTGCCAGCAGTCCCTACCCGACAGGGGGCCACTACGAGCAGTACTTC
clone size: few
D gene: TRBD1
V gene: TRBV27
J gene: TRBJ2-7

CDR3 protein: CSVQLGGSGTYEQYF
CDR3 DNA: TGCAGCGTCCAGCTAGGGGGGAGCGGGACCTACGAGCAGTACTTC
clone size: few
D gene: -
V gene: TRBV29-1
J gene: TRBJ2-7

CDR3 protein: CASSIGTGDQPQHF
CDR3 DNA: TGCGCCAGCAGCATCGGGACAGGGGATCAGCCCCAGCATTTT
clone size: few
D gene: TRBD1
V gene: TRBV5-1
J gene: TRBJ1-5

CDR3 protein: CASSQQGQSTDTQYF
CDR3 DNA: TGTGCCAGCAGCCAACAAGGACAGAGCACAGATACGCAGTATTTT
clone size: few
D gene: -
V gene: TRBV7-7
J gene: TRBJ2-3

CDR3 protein: CASRIRGPYNEQFF
CDR3 DNA: TGTGCCAGCAGGATTAGGGGCCCCTACAATGAGCAGTTCTTC
clone size: few
D gene: -
V gene: TRBV21-1
J gene: TRBJ2-1

CDR3 protein: CASSPRDRAATGSYNEQFF
CDR3 DNA: TGTGCCAGCAGTCCTCGGGACAGGGCTGCCACGGGTTCCTACAATGAGCAGTTCTTC
clone size: -
D gene: TRBD1
V gene: TRBV12-3/TRBV12-4
J gene: TRBJ2-1

CDR3 protein: CASGRPGYGYTF
CDR3 DNA: TGTGCCAGCGGCAGGCCGGGCTATGGCTACACCTTC
clone size: many
D gene: -
V gene: TRBV7-3
J gene: TRBJ1-2

CDR3 protein: CASSLTPGGAADTQYF
CDR3 DNA: TGTGCCAGCAGCTTAACACCGGGGGGGGCGGCAGATACGCAGTATTTT
clone size: few
D gene: TRBD2
V gene: TRBV7-3
J gene: TRBJ2-3

CDR3 protein: CASSLEVETQYF
CDR3 DNA: TGCGCCAGCAGCCTGGAGGTTGAGACCCAGTACTTC
clone size: many
D gene: -
V gene: TRBV5-1
J gene: TRBJ2-5

CDR3 protein: CASSTGQGWYNEQFF
CDR3 DNA: TGTGCCAGCAGTACTGGACAGGGGTGGTACAATGAGCAGTTCTTC
clone size: -
D gene: TRBD1
V gene: TRBV5-8
J gene: TRBJ2-1

CDR3 protein: CASSQDLTTKGQPQHF
CDR3 DNA: TGTGCCAGCAGCCAAGATCTAACAACTAAGGGGCAGCCCCAGCATTTT
clone size: -
D gene: -
V gene: TRBV4-2
J gene: TRBJ1-5

CDR3 protein: CASRRREGQGFYGYTF
CDR3 DNA: TGTGCCAGCAGACGGCGCGAAGGACAGGGTTTCTATGGCTACACCTTC
clone size: few
D gene: TRBD1
V gene: TRBV6-6
J gene: TRBJ1-2

CDR3 protein: CASSLEASGAGELFF
CDR3 DNA: TGTGCCAGCAGCTTAGAGGCTAGCGGGGCCGGGGAGCTGTTTTTT
clone size: few
D gene: TRBD2
V gene: TRBV7-2
J gene: TRBJ2-2

CDR3 protein: CASSLCVGNTIYF
CDR3 DNA: TGTGCCAGCAGTTTGTGTGTCGGAAACACCATATATTTT
clone size: -
D gene: -
V gene: TRBV12-3/TRBV12-4
J gene: TRBJ1-3

CDR3 protein: CASKASGGPTTTYNEQFF
CDR3 DNA: TGCGCCAGCAAGGCTAGCGGGGGGCCGACCACTACCTACAATGAGCAGTTCTTC
clone size: -
D gene: TRBD2
V gene: TRBV5-1
J gene: TRBJ2-1

CDR3 protein: CASMGRALDRNQPQHF
CDR3 DNA: TGTGCCAGCATGGGCAGGGCCCTCGATCGCAATCAGCCCCAGCATTTT
clone size: -
D gene: -
V gene: TRBV6-1
J gene: TRBJ1-5

CDR3 protein: CASSSPPGELFF
CDR3 DNA: TGTGCCAGCAGCTCCCCCCCCGGGGAGCTGTTTTTT
clone size: -
D gene: -
V gene: TRBV5-5
J gene: TRBJ2-2

CDR3 protein: CASSAGTGAGANVLTF
CDR3 DNA: TGTGCCAGCAGCGCCGGCACAGGGGCTGGGGCCAACGTCCTGACTTTC
clone size: few
D gene: TRBD1
V gene: TRBV7-2
J gene: TRBJ2-6

CDR3 protein: CASSYGSAATNEKLFF
CDR3 DNA: TGTGCCAGCAGTTACGGCAGCGCTGCAACTAATGAAAAACTGTTTTTT
clone size: few
D gene: -
V gene: TRBV6-5
J gene: TRBJ1-4

CDR3 protein: CASSTTGFGAYGYTF
CDR3 DNA: TGTGCCAGTAGCACGACAGGCTTCGGCGCCTATGGCTACACCTTC
clone size: few
D gene: -
V gene: TRBV19
J gene: TRBJ1-2

CDR3 protein: CASSPGEAQPPLHF
CDR3 DNA: TGTGCCAGCTCACCAGGGGAAGCCCAGCCACCCCTCCACTTT
clone size: few
D gene: -
V gene: TRBV18
J gene: TRBJ1-6